This T cell receptor (beta chain) was recorded in a study of regulatory T cells in long-lasting Graves disease. General observations from the study: A limited number of samples was an acknowledged limitation.

V was trimmed by 2 bases and J by 6 bases, leaving 3 bases between them. This CDR3 has 10 residues. CDR1 and CDR2 (germline): DFQATT, SNEGSKA (reference sequence). Building the TCR beta libraries relied on iRepertoire HTBI primers, and CDR3 regions underwent Arm-PCR. In the original processing: Identification yielded 55 to 75 TRBV and around 15 TRBJ segments across samples. TCRdb passed the multiplex PCR reads through MiXCR, listing each CDR3 protein once. TCRdb, not the authors, supplied the V and J calls. This repertoire shows around 460,000 distinct CDR3 sequences, roughly a fifth found once; its top ten account for about 7%. Notes on this clonotype: Antigen: not known.

Time point reported: persistent/refractory GD, antithyroid drugs over 5 years with positive TRAb. The TCR library was made from RNA extracted from PBMCs. American Thyroid Association guidelines defined Graves' disease diagnosis. The sequencing here drew on peripheral blood mononuclear cells (PBMCs), taken when the disease was refractory, from a patient treated with antithyroid drugs. The chain couples TRBV20-1 to TRBJ2-3; D uncertain. The clonotype comes from a female donor with Graves disease. CDR3 region: CSARLDTQYF. The CDR3 DNA reads TGCAGTGCTAGACTGGATACGCAGTATTTT.